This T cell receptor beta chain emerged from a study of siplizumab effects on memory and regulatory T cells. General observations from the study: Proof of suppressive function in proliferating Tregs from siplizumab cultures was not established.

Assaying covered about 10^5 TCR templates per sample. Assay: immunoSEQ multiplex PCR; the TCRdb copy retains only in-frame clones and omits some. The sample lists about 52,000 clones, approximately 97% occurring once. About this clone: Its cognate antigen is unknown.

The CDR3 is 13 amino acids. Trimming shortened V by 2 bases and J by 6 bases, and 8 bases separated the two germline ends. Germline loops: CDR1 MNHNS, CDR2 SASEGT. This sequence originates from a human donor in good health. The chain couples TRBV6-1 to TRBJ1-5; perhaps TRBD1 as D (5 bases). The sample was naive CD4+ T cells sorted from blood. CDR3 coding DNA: TGTGCCAGCAGTGAACCGGGGGGTCAGCCCCAGCATTTT. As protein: CASSEPGGQPQHF.